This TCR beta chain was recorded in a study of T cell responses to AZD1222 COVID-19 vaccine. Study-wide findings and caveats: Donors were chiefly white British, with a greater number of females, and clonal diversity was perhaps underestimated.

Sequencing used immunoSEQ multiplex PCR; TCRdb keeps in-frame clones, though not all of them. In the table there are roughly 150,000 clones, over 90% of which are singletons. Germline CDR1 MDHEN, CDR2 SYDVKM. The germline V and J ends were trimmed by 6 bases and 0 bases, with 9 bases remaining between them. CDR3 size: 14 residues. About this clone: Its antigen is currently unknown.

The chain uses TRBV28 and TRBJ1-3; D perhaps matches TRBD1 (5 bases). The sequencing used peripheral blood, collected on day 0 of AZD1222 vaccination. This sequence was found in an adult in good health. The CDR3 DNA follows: TGTGCCAGCAGAGCAGGGCTCTCTGGAAACACCATATATTTT. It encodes CASRAGLSGNTIYF.